Presented here are 27 T cell receptor beta chains from one specimen sequenced in a study of cytomegalovirus exposure and HLA in healthy donors. The PCR contained 60 Vbeta and 13 Jbeta primers. Clones were read by immunoSEQ multiplex PCR, and TCRdb kept only the in-frame ones, dropping some. The data contain approximately 160,000 clones, 65% to 70% of them singletons. The sequenced sample was PBMCs. All receptors derive from a woman between 18 and 29 years old in good health and CMV-seropositive.

V and J are TRBV28 and TRBJ2-1; 8 bases are a match to TRBD2. Trimming took 8 bases from V and 6 from J; bases not matched to a gene: 12. The CDR3 loop spans 15 amino acids. Germline V lookup: CDR1 MDHEN, CDR2 SYDVKM. CDR3 amino acids: CASPGPGTRGNEQFF. In DNA, the CDR3 is TGTGCCAGCCCTGGCCCCGGGACTAGAGGCAATGAGCAGTTCTTC. The full variable domain, its missing parts supplied by reference TRBV28 and TRBJ2-1, is DVKVTQSSRYLVKRTGEKVFLECVQDMDHENMFWYRQDPGLGLRLIYFSYDVKMKEKGDIPEGYSVSREKKERFSLILESASTNQTSMYLCASPGPGTRGNEQFFGPGTRLTVL.

The chain links TRBV11-3 to TRBJ2-7, with D possibly TRBD2 on 5 matching bases. Germline CDR1 is SGHNT and CDR2 is YENEEA. Trimming shortened V by 0 bases and J by 7 bases, and 7 bases separated the two germline ends. This CDR3 has 12 amino acids. CDR3 residues: CASSLEPGEQYF. The DNA of the CDR3 is TGTGCCAGCAGCTTAGAACCGGGGGAGCAGTACTTC.

This clone was observed a handful of times. This chain uses TRBV27 with TRBJ1-2; D not resolved. The V end lost 2 bases, the J end lost 3 bases, and 16 bases lay between the germline ends. The germline CDR1 and CDR2 sequences are MNHEY and SMNVEV (reference sequence). The length of the CDR3 is 16 residues. Written as DNA, the CDR3 is TGTGCCAGCAGTTTAACCCCACCCCCGTCGGACTATGGCTACACCTTC. Residues: CASSLTPPPSDYGYTF.

This rearrangement joins TRBV18 to TRBJ2-3; 8 bases align to TRBD1. V was pared by 5 bases and J by 3 bases, with 7 bases of the junction left unmatched. This CDR3 spans 15 amino acids. Germline CDR1 KGHSH, CDR2 LQKENI. CDR3 amino acids: CASSTRTGKTDTQYF. The CDR3 DNA follows: TGTGCCAGCTCAACGCGGACAGGGAAGACAGATACGCAGTATTTT.

This chain joins TRBV7-9 and TRBJ1-3; no clear D gene. Trimming took 5 bases from V and 11 from J, leaving 13 bases between them. This CDR3 spans 12 amino acids. Germline assignment: CDR1 SEHNR and CDR2 FQNEAQ (reference sequence). DNA of the CDR3: TGTGCCAGCAGCACCCCAAGCAAGCCCATATATTTT. Translation: CASSTPSKPIYF.

This clone was detected only once. The chain couples TRBV5-8 to TRBJ1-2, with D tentatively TRBD1 (6 bases). The CDR3 extends over 14 amino acids. Germline CDR1 SGHTS, CDR2 YDEGEE. Trimming stripped 2 bases from V and 4 bases from J, with 12 bases between. The CDR3, as DNA: TGTGCCAGCAGCTTCGCAGGGGCCCTCTATGGCTACACCTTC. Encoded protein: CASSFAGALYGYTF.

This clone was seen only a few times. The rearrangement uses TRBV9 and TRBJ2-1; the D gene is possibly TRBD2 (5 bases). The CDR3 is 12 residues long. Deletions cut 6 bases from V and 10 bases from J, with 14 bases between. Germline CDR1 reads SGDLS; CDR2 reads YYNGEE. CDR3 in amino acids: CASIRWEREQFF. Written as DNA, the CDR3 is TGTGCCAGCATCCGGTGGGAGAGGGAGCAGTTCTTC.

Worth noting for this clone: At one end, the junction sequence differs from germline, possibly due to a read error. The chain recombines TRBV7-7 with TRBJ1-4; a possible D gene is TRBD1 (6 bases). The CDR3 is made up of 17 amino acids. Germline loops: CDR1 SSHAT, CDR2 FNYEAQ (reference sequence). Here the CDR3 reads CASSSRDTPATNEKLFF. CDR3 nucleotides: TGTGCTAGCAGCTCCCGGGACACACCCGCAACTAATGAAAAACTGTTTTTT.

This chain links TRBV18 with TRBJ1-1; 9 bases agree with TRBD1. Losses at the gene ends were 5 bases for V and 3 bases for J; bases not matched to a gene: 10. The germline V gene encodes CDR1 KGHSH and CDR2 LQKENI. The CDR3 sequence is 16 residues long. The CDR3 DNA sequence: TGTGCCAGCTCAGGACAGGGGATCATAACGGACACTGAAGCTTTCTTT. Its translation is CASSGQGIITDTEAFF.

This clone was detected only once. The J gene is TRBJ1-2, the V gene TRBV19; 8 bases line up with TRBD1. J lost 4 bases, V lost 5 bases, and 18 bases had no gene match. CDR1 is LNHDA, CDR2 SQIVND, per germline (reference sequence). This CDR3 is built from 18 residues. The CDR3 DNA sequence: TGTGCCAGTAGTCCCCTAGAGGCAGGGGGCGCGTCTGGCTATGGCTACACCTTC. This gives the protein CASSPLEAGGASGYGYTF.

The genes are TRBV6-6 and TRBJ1-5, with D unclear. CDR3 length: 13 residues. Trimming shortened V by 6 bases and J by 5 bases, and 11 bases separated the two germline ends. Germline CDR1 reads MNHNY; CDR2 reads SVGAGI (reference sequence). The CDR3 here is CASRKRPDQPQHF. CDR3 DNA: TGTGCCAGCAGGAAGAGGCCGGATCAGCCCCAGCATTTT.

The V and J genes are TRBV27 and TRBJ2-7; 8 bases fit TRBD2. V was clipped by 5 bases and J by 0 bases; unmatched bases: 6. This CDR3 region has 15 residues. Germline CDR1 MNHEY, CDR2 SMNVEV (reference sequence). The CDR3 DNA is TGTGCCAGCAGTCTGTATAGCGGGACCTCCTACGAGCAGTACTTC. Protein: CASSLYSGTSYEQYF.

Note on this clone: The junction departs from germline at one end; a sequencing error may be responsible. The rearrangement links TRBV2 to TRBJ1-1; 8 bases map to TRBD1. CDR3 length equals 14 residues. CDR1 and CDR2 (germline): SNHLY, FYNNEI. CDR3 DNA sequence: TGTGTCAGCAGCGACGGACAGGGGAACACTGAAGCTTTCTTT. It specifies CVSSDGQGNTEAFF.

The V call is TRBV19, the J call TRBJ2-1, with TRBD2 identical over 10 bases. In germline, CDR1 is LNHDA, CDR2 SQIVND (reference sequence). V was clipped by 2 bases and J by 7 bases; unmatched bases: 5. CDR3 length: 15 residues. The DNA of the CDR3 is TGTGCCAGTAGTATATGGGCTAGCGGGAGTAATGAGCAGTTCTTC. Residues: CASSIWASGSNEQFF.

The chain is built from TRBV14 and TRBJ2-5; tentative D call: TRBD2 (5 bases). This CDR3 has 15 amino acids. The germline V and J ends were trimmed by 1 base and 6 bases, with 15 bases remaining between them. The germline gives CDR1 SGHDN, CDR2 FVKESK. The CDR3 nucleotides are TGTGCCAGCAGCCAAGGTCTTAGCGACGTCAAGACCCAGTACTTC. It encodes CASSQGLSDVKTQYF. Together with reference TRBV14 and TRBJ2-5, the CDR3 gives the full variable domain: EAGVTQFPSHSVIEKGQTVTLRCDPISGHDNLYWYRRVMGKEIKFLLHFVKESKQDESGMPNNRFLAERTGGTYSTLKVQPAELEDSGVYFCASSQGLSDVKTQYFGPGTRLLVL.

The chain uses TRBV4-1 and TRBJ2-1, with D tentatively TRBD1 (6 bases). The CDR3 loop spans 11 amino acids. The V gene's germline CDR1 is MGHRA and CDR2 YSYEKL. Trimming stripped 9 bases from V and 4 bases from J, with 7 bases between. In nucleotides, the CDR3 is TGCGCCAGTCAGGGGTACAATGAGCAGTTCTTC. Translating it yields CASQGYNEQFF.

The V gene is TRBV6-5, the J gene TRBJ2-1; 9 nucleotides line up with TRBD2. The CDR3 contains 16 residues. The J segment lost 3 bases and the V segment lost 4 bases, leaving 7 bases of the junction unmatched. Germline V gene data show CDR1 as MNHEY and CDR2 as SVGAGI. The CDR3 reads CASSSPAGGNYNEQFF. The CDR3 region has the DNA TGTGCCAGCAGTTCCCCAGCGGGAGGCAACTACAATGAGCAGTTCTTC.

This chain uses TRBV27 with TRBJ2-5, with 8 bases that match TRBD2. The junction had 5 bases not matched to a gene; V was cut back by 4 bases and J by 1 base. CDR1 and CDR2 (germline): MNHEY, SMNVEV (reference sequence). The CDR3 loop spans 15 amino acids. The CDR3 protein is CASSSRGLAQETQYF. CDR3 DNA: TGTGCCAGCAGTTCCCGTGGACTAGCCCAAGAGACCCAGTACTTC.

The chain carries TRBV19 and TRBJ1-2; D is unclear. Trimming stripped 8 bases from V and 5 bases from J, with 15 bases between. In germline, CDR1 is LNHDA, CDR2 SQIVND (reference sequence). The CDR3 consists of 13 residues. The CDR3 nucleotides read TGTGCCAGTTTAGAGGGCTCCTCGTATGGCTACACCTTC. Translating it yields CASLEGSSYGYTF.

Remarks on this clone: The junction departs from germline at one end; a sequencing error may be responsible. This chain connects TRBV30 to TRBJ1-4, with D possibly TRBD1 on 5 matching bases. CDR1 is GTSNPN and CDR2 is SVGIG in the germline V gene (reference sequence). CDR3 length equals 13 residues. Here the CDR3 DNA reads TGTGCCTGGAGTACAGGACCTAATGAAACACTGTTTTTT. Translated, it gives CAWSTGPNETLFF.

V gene TRBV6-5 combines with J gene TRBJ1-6; D is ambiguous. Trimming cost V 0 bases and J 9 bases, with 15 bases left between them. CDR1 and CDR2 from the germline V gene are MNHEY and SVGAGI. CDR3 length equals 16 residues. The CDR3 DNA reads TGTGCCAGCAGTTACTCGAGTAGTCTGGTCTCTTCACCCCTCCACTTT. As protein: CASSYSSSLVSSPLHF.

The V and J genes are TRBV7-9 and TRBJ2-5; 7 bases align to TRBD2. The ends lost 1 base at V and 2 bases at J; junction bases unmatched: 7. This CDR3 comprises 16 residues. CDR1 is SEHNR and CDR2 is FQNEAQ in the germline V gene (reference sequence). The DNA of the CDR3 is TGTGCCAGCAGCTTAGGGAGCTCTAGCGGACAAGAGACCCAGTACTTC. Protein sequence: CASSLGSSSGQETQYF.

This clone came up once. This chain joins TRBV2 and TRBJ1-1; unclear D gene. From germline, CDR1 is SNHLY and CDR2 FYNNEI. V was clipped by 8 bases and J by 8 bases, with 12 bases between them. The CDR3 is 11 residues long. The DNA of the CDR3 is TGTGCCAGCGTTGTAGGCAGGGAAGCTTTCTTT. Protein sequence: CASVVGREAFF.

V is TRBV5-6 and J is TRBJ1-1, with a possible D match to TRBD1 (6 bases). The CDR3 runs to 15 residues. From germline, CDR1 is SGHDT and CDR2 YYEEEE. Trimming removed 4 bases from V and 6 bases from J, with 19 bases in between. As DNA, the CDR3 is TGTGCCAGCAGCCATGAGGGGGGGGCCGTTCCTGAAGCTTTCTTT. It is translated as CASSHEGGAVPEAFF.

The V and J genes are TRBV7-2 and TRBJ1-1, with unresolved D. The CDR3 runs to 12 residues. Germline-derived CDR1 and CDR2 are SGHTA and FQGNSA. The germline V and J ends were trimmed by 5 bases and 8 bases, with 12 bases remaining between them. The CDR3 nucleotides are TGTGCCAGCAGCCCCTGGCTCACGGAAGCTTTCTTT. This codes for CASSPWLTEAFF.

This clone was seen once. CDR3 DNA sequence: TGTGCCAGATGGACAGGGTATCATGGCTACACCTTC. Protein: CARWTGYHGYTF. The genes are TRBV2 and TRBJ1-2, with TRBD1 matching 8 bases. Looked up from germline, CDR1 is SNHLY and CDR2 is FYNNEI. This CDR3 spans 12 amino acids. V trimming: 9 bases; J trimming: 6 bases; junction bases outside the gene matches: 6.

The V call is TRBV21-1, the J call TRBJ2-7; TRBD1, the table's D call, lacks a check against the DNA. TRBV21-1 is described as a pseudogene. CDR3 size: 14 residues. The CDR3 is CARDFDRSTYEQYF. The CDR3 DNA reads as TGTGCCAGAGATTTTGACAGGTCTACCTACGAGCAGTACTTC.